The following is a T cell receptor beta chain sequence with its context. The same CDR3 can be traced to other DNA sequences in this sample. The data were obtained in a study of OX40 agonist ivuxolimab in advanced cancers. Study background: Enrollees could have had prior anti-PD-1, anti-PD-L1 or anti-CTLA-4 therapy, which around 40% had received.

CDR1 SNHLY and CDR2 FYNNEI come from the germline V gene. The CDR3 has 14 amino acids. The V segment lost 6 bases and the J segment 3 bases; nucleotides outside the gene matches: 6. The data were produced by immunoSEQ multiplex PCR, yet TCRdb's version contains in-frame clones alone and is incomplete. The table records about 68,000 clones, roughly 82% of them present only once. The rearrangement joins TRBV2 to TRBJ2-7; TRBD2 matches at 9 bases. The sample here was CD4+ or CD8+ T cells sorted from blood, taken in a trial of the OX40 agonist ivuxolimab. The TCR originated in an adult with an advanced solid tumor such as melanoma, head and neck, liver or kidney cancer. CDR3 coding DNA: TGTGCCAGCAGAGTGGGGACTAGCCGCTACGAGCAGTACTTC. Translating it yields CASRVGTSRYEQYF.